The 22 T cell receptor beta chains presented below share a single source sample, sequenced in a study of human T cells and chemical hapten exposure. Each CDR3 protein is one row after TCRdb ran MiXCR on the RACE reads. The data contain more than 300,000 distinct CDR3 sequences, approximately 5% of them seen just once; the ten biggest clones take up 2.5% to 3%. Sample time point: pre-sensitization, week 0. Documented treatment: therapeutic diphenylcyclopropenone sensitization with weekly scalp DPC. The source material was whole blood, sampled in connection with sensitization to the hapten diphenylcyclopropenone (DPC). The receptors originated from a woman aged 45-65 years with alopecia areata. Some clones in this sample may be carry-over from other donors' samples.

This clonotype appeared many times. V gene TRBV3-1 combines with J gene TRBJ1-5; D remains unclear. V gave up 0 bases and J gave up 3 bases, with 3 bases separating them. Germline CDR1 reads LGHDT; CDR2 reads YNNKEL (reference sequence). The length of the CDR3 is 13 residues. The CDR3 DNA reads TGTGCCAGCAGCCAAGATATCAATCAGCCCCAGCATTTT. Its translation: CASSQDINQPQHF.

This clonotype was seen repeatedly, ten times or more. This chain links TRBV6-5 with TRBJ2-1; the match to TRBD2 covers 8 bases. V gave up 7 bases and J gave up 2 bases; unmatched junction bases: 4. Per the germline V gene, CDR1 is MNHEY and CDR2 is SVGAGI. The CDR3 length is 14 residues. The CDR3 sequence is CASTTGGAYNEQFF. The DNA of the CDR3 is TGTGCCAGCACGACGGGGGGGGCCTACAATGAGCAGTTCTTC.

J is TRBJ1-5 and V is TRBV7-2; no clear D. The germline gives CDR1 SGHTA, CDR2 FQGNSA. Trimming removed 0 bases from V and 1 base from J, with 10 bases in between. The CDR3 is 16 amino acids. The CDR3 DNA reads TGTGCCAGCAGCTTAGCCCCAACAACCAGCAATCAGCCCCAGCATTTT. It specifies CASSLAPTTSNQPQHF.

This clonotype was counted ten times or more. The CDR3 nucleotides read TGTGCCAGCAGTTTTGAGGGAGAGACCCAGTACTTC. Its protein is CASSFEGETQYF. V and J are TRBV12-3 or TRBV12-4 and TRBJ2-5; D perhaps matches TRBD2 (5 bases). Trimming took off 3 bases at V and 4 bases at J, with 6 bases between the two ends. This CDR3 comprises 12 residues.

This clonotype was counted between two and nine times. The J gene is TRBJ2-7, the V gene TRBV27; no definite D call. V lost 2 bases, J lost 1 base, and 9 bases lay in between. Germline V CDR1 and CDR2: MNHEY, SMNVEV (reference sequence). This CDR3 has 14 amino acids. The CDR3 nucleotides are TGTGCCAGCAGTTTAGGGTTTCCTTCCTACGAGCAGTACTTC. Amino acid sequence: CASSLGFPSYEQYF.

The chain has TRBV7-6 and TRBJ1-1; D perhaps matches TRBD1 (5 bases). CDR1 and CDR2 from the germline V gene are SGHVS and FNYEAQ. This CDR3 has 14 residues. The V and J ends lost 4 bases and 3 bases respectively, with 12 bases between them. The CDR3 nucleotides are TGTGCCAGCAGCTGGGGCCCTGGGGACACTGAAGCTTTCTTT. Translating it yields CASSWGPGDTEAFF.

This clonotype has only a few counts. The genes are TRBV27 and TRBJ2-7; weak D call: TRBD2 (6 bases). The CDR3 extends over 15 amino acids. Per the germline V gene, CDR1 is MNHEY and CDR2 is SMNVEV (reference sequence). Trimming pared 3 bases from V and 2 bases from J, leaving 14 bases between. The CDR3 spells CASSFGGVPPYEQYF. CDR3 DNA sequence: TGTGCCAGCAGTTTTGGCGGGGTGCCTCCCTACGAGCAGTACTTC.

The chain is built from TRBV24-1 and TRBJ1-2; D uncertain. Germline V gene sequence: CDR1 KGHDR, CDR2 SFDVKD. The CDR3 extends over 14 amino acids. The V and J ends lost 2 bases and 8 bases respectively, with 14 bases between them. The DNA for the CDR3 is TGTGCCACCAGTGATTCCCGGCTACGGACCGGCTACACCTTC. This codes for CATSDSRLRTGYTF.

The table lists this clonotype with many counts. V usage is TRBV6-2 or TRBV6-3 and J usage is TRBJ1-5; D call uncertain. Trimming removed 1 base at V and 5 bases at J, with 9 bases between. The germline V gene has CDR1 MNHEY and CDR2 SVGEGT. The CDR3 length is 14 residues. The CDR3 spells CASSYWGSHQPQHF. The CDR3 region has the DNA TGTGCCAGCAGTTACTGGGGTTCGCATCAGCCCCAGCATTTT.

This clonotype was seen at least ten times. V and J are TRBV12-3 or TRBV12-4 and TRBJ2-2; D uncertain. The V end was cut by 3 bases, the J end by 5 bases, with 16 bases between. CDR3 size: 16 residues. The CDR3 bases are TGTGCCAGCAGTTTGCCGTCGCGGCTCAATACCGGGGAGCTGTTTTTT. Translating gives CASSLPSRLNTGELFF.

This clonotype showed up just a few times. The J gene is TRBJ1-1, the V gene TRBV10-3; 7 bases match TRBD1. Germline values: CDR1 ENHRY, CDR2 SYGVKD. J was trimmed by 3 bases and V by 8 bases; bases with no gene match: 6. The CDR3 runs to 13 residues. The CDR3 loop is CAIRLDRDTEAFF. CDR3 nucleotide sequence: TGTGCCATCCGCCTAGACAGGGACACTGAAGCTTTCTTT.

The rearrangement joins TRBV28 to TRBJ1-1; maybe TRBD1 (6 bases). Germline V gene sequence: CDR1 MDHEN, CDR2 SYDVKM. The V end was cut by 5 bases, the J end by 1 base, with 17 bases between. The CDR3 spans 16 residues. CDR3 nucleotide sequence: TGTGCCAGCAGTCCCAGGGGCGCGGGTGGGAACACTGAAGCTTTCTTT. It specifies CASSPRGAGGNTEAFF.

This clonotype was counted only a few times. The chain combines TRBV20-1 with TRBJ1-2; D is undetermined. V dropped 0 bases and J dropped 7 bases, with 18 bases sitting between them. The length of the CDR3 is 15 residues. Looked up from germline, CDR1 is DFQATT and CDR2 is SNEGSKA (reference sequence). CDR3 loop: CSARDSGLLEIGYTF. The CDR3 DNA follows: TGCAGTGCTAGAGATTCCGGGCTCCTGGAGATTGGCTACACCTTC.

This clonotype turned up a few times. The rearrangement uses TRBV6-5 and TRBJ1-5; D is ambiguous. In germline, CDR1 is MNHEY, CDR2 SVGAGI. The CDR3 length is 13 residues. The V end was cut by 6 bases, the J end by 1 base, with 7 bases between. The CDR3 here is CASSPISNQPQHF. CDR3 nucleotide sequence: TGTGCCAGCAGCCCAATAAGCAATCAGCCCCAGCATTTT.

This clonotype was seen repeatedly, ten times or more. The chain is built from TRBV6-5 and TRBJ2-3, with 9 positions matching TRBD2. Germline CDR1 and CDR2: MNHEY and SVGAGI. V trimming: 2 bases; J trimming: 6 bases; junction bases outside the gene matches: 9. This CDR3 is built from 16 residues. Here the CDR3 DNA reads TGTGCCAGCAGTTACGTGAGCGGGGGGCGGAGGGATACGCAGTATTTT. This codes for CASSYVSGGRRDTQYF.

The CDR3 sequence: CASSLAIDQPQHF. For the CDR3, the DNA is TGTGCCAGCAGCTTAGCTATTGATCAGCCCCAGCATTTT. This chain connects TRBV7-7 to TRBJ1-5, with D unresolved. Per the germline V gene, CDR1 is SSHAT and CDR2 is FNYEAQ (reference sequence). The germline V and J ends were trimmed by 0 bases and 5 bases, with 5 bases remaining between them. This CDR3 region has 13 residues.

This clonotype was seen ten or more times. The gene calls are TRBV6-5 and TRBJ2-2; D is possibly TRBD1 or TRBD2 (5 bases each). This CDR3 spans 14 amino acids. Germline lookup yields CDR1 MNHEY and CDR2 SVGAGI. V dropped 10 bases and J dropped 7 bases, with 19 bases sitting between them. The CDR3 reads CATARESRGGELFF. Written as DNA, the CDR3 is TGTGCCACCGCAAGGGAGTCAAGGGGCGGGGAGCTGTTTTTT.

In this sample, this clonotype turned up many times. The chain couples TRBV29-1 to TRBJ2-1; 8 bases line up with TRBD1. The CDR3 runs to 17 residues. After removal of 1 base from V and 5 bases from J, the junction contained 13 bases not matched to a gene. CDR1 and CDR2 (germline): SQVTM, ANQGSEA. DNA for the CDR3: TGCAGCGTTGAAGTAATCCTCCCGGACAGGGATAACAATGAGCAGTTCTTC. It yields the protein CSVEVILPDRDNNEQFF.

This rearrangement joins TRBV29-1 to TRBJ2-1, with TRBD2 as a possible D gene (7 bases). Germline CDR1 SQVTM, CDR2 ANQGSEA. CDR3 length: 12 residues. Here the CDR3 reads CAIPGGRNEQFF. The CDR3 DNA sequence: TGCGCGATCCCGGGGGGCAGAAATGAGCAGTTCTTC.

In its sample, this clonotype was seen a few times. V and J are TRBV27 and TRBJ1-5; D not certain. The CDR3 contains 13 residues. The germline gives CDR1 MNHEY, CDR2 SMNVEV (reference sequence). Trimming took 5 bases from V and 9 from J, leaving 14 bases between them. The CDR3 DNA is TGTGCCAGCAGTATATGGTCAGATGGGCCCCAGCATTTT. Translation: CASSIWSDGPQHF.

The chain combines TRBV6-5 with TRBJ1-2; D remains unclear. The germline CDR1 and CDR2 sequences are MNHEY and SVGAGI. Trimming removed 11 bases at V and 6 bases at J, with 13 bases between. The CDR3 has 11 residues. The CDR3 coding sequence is TGTGCCTGCTCGATTACAAATGGCTACACCTTC. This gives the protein CACSITNGYTF.

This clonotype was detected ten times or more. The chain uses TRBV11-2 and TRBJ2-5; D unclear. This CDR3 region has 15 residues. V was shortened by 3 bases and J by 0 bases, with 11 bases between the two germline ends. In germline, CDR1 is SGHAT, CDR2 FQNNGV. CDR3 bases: TGTGCCAGCAGCTTGGCCCGACGGCACCAAGAGACCCAGTACTTC. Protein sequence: CASSLARRHQETQYF. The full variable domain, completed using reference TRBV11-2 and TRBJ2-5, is EAGVAQSPRYKIIEKRQSVAFWCNPISGHATLYWYQQILGQGPKLLIQFQNNGVVDDSQLPKDRFSAERLKGVDSTLKIQPAKLEDSAVYLCASSLARRHQETQYFGPGTRLLVL.